The sequence of this T cell receptor beta chain was determined in a study of identical twins. A single record per CDR3 protein comes from TCRdb applying MiXCR to the 5' RACE reads. There are 460,000 or so distinct CDR3 sequences in the sample; over 12% occur only once, and more than 0.5% lies in the top ten. Germline lookup yields CDR1 LNHNV and CDR2 YYDKDF (reference sequence). Trimming cost V 1 base and J 12 bases, with 13 bases left between them. The CDR3 runs to 13 residues. Points from the study as a whole: Not following the same donors, the study drew its conclusions from cross-sectional statistical analysis.

For this clonotype: Its cognate antigen is unknown.

The sample was also linked to a second study, of yellow fever vaccine responses in identical twins.

The chain uses TRBV15 and TRBJ2-1; D possibly matches TRBD1 or TRBD2 (5 bases each). Sequencing used CD4+ T cells sorted from blood. The sequence was obtained from a woman aged 18-29 years in good health. DNA for the CDR3: TGTGCCACCAGCAGAGGTTTCCCGAGGGGGCAGTTCTTC. Translated, it gives CATSRGFPRGQFF. Using reference TRBV15 and TRBJ2-1 for the parts outside the CDR3, the full variable domain is DAMVIQNPRYQVTQFGKPVTLSCSQTLNHNVMYWYQQKSSQAPKLLFHYYDKDFNNEADTPDNFQSRRPNTSFCFLDIRSPGLGDTAMYLCATSRGFPRGQFFGPGTRLTVL.